Below are 16 T cell receptor beta chains sequenced from a single sample in a study of blood T cell repertoires in COVID-19. Profiled with immunoSEQ multiplex PCR; TCRdb holds only in-frame clones, not every one. Of more than 100,000 clones listed, roughly 83% are singletons. Sequenced input: peripheral blood. Every receptor here comes from a woman aged 80 or over with acute or convalescent COVID-19.

The chain carries TRBV5-1 and TRBJ2-2, with 7 nucleotides matching TRBD1. The germline CDR1 and CDR2 sequences are SGHRS and YFSETQ. V gave up 7 bases and J gave up 2 bases; unmatched junction bases: 5. The CDR3 loop spans 14 amino acids. The CDR3 region has the DNA TGCGCCAGCGCACGGGACAGAAACACCGGGGAGCTGTTTTTT. It codes for CASARDRNTGELFF.

The V gene is TRBV5-1, the J gene TRBJ2-3; 9 bases align to TRBD2. Germline V gives CDR1 SGHRS, CDR2 YFSETQ. This CDR3 comprises 16 residues. The V gene end was trimmed by 0 bases and the J gene end by 6 bases; junction bases not matched to a gene: 8. The CDR3, as DNA: TGCGCCAGCAGCTTGGGACGAGCGGGAGGTGCCGATACGCAGTATTTT. Residues: CASSLGRAGGADTQYF.

The rearrangement joins TRBV4-2 to TRBJ1-1, with D perhaps matching TRBD1 (5 bases). The V and J ends lost 1 base and 5 bases respectively, with 14 bases between them. The CDR3 covers 15 residues. The V gene's germline CDR1 is LGHNA and CDR2 YNFKEQ. Here the CDR3 reads CASSQGNAGRTEAFF. CDR3 bases: TGTGCCAGCAGCCAAGGTAACGCAGGGAGGACTGAAGCTTTCTTT.

The J gene is TRBJ2-3, the V gene TRBV7-3; 11 bases fit TRBD2. The CDR3 length is 16 residues. V trimming: 5 bases; J trimming: 5 bases; junction bases outside the gene matches: 9. Germline CDR1 and CDR2: SGHTA and FQGTGA. DNA for the CDR3: TGTGCCAGCAGCAGATTAGCGGGGGGGCAAATAGATACGCAGTATTTT. Protein product: CASSRLAGGQIDTQYF.

The chain uses TRBV30 and TRBJ1-5, with TRBD1 identical over 9 bases. V trimming: 2 bases; J trimming: 2 bases; junction bases outside the gene matches: 10. The CDR3 totals 17 residues. Germline-derived CDR1 and CDR2 are GTSNPN and SVGIG (reference sequence). CDR3 in amino acids: CAWSFPRWTGGNQPQHF. CDR3 DNA sequence: TGTGCCTGGAGTTTCCCCCGGTGGACAGGGGGCAATCAGCCCCAGCATTTT.

V and J are TRBV29-1 and TRBJ1-1, with D unclear. V shed 4 bases and J shed 0 bases, with 9 bases lying between them. CDR1 and CDR2 (germline): SQVTM, ANQGSEA. The CDR3 runs 13 residues. CDR3 DNA: TGCAGCGTTGCCCATGAGATGAACACTGAAGCTTTCTTT. It translates to CSVAHEMNTEAFF.

This chain links TRBV4-2 with TRBJ1-2; 8 nucleotides agree with TRBD1. Germline CDR1 LGHNA, CDR2 YNFKEQ. The CDR3 loop spans 15 amino acids. V lost 3 bases and J lost 6; bases outside the gene matches: 9. CDR3 in DNA: TGTGCCAGCAGCCATGCGACAGGGGCTATCGATGGCTACACCTTC. Residues: CASSHATGAIDGYTF.

V usage is TRBV5-1 and J usage is TRBJ1-1, with D possibly TRBD1 on 6 matching bases. V was trimmed by 0 bases and J by 4 bases, leaving 10 bases between them. The CDR3 spans 14 residues. CDR1 and CDR2 (germline): SGHRS, YFSETQ. The CDR3 DNA is TGCGCCAGCAGCTTGGGGGCAGGGGTCACTGAAGCTTTCTTT. This codes for CASSLGAGVTEAFF.

Regarding this clone: This sample includes further DNA sequences coding for the same CDR3. The CDR3 here is CASSLGSDYGYTF. The CDR3 bases are TGCGCCAGCAGCTTGGGGTCGGACTATGGCTACACCTTC. V and J are TRBV5-1 and TRBJ1-2; no firm D call. V was shortened by 0 bases and J by 3 bases, with 6 bases between the two germline ends. The germline gives CDR1 SGHRS, CDR2 YFSETQ. The CDR3 consists of 13 residues.

As for this clone: Other DNA sequences in the sample encode the same CDR3. V gene TRBV7-2 combines with J gene TRBJ1-1; maybe TRBD1 (5 bases). The CDR3 has 14 amino acids. The germline V and J ends were trimmed by 3 bases and 5 bases, with 13 bases remaining between them. CDR1 and CDR2 from the germline V gene are SGHTA and FQGNSA. The CDR3: CASSFTGGGTEAFF. CDR3 DNA sequence: TGTGCCAGCAGCTTTACGGGCGGGGGAACTGAAGCTTTCTTT.

The V call is TRBV4-3, the J call TRBJ1-4, with D possibly being TRBD1 (5 bases). The CDR3 loop spans 15 amino acids. From germline, CDR1 is LGHNA and CDR2 YSLEER. Trimming left V 0 bases short and J 5 bases short, with 10 bases between. The CDR3 here is CASSQDGNRNEKLFF. For the CDR3, the DNA is TGCGCCAGCAGCCAAGATGGTAACAGGAATGAAAAACTGTTTTTT.

The chain carries TRBV6-1 and TRBJ1-5; D gene ambiguous. This CDR3 region has 14 residues. Trimming cost V 5 bases and J 1 base, with 9 bases left between them. Germline CDR1 and CDR2: MNHNS and SASEGT. This CDR3 reads CASSIPGSNQPQHF. Here the CDR3 DNA reads TGTGCCAGCAGTATTCCGGGGAGCAATCAGCCCCAGCATTTT.

This clone was seen a handful of times. The CDR3 is CASSAGQGVYEQYF. The CDR3 DNA reads as TGTGCCAGCAGCGCTGGACAGGGAGTCTACGAGCAGTACTTC. The chain carries TRBV5-6 and TRBJ2-7; 8 positions match TRBD1. V shed 4 bases and J 3 bases; nucleotides not matched to a gene: 6. Germline CDR1 reads SGHDT; CDR2 reads YYEEEE. The CDR3 has 14 amino acids.

This clone showed up just a few times. The chain is built from TRBV4-2 and TRBJ1-2, with D tentatively TRBD1 (5 bases). CDR1 and CDR2 from the germline V gene are LGHNA and YNFKEQ. Between the trimmed V and J ends, which lost 2 bases and 1 base, there was a span of 14 bases. This CDR3 region has 16 residues. The DNA of the CDR3 is TGTGCCAGCAGCCAATCCCTGGGGGGTTTTAACTATGGCTACACCTTC. Translated: CASSQSLGGFNYGYTF.

The V and J genes are TRBV2 and TRBJ1-2; D remains ambiguous. The CDR3 consists of 13 residues. The V gene's germline CDR1 is SNHLY and CDR2 FYNNEI. V was cut by 3 bases and J by 4 bases, with 9 bases left in between. The CDR3 DNA is TGTGCCAGCAGTGAGTTTCAATTCTATGGCTACACCTTC. Amino acids: CASSEFQFYGYTF.

V and J are TRBV5-1 and TRBJ2-1; D is uncertain. Germline V gene lookup returns CDR1 SGHRS and CDR2 YFSETQ. V was clipped by 5 bases and J by 10 bases, with 13 bases between them. The CDR3 length is 12 residues. The CDR3 DNA follows: TGCGCCAGCAGTGAGTCTAGGCTCGAGCAGTTCTTC. It specifies CASSESRLEQFF.